This TCR beta chain was sequenced during a study of PD-1 blockade in classical Hodgkin lymphoma. Whole-study findings and limits: At baseline, newly diagnosed patients reportedly showed less TCR diversity than healthy donors.

Assay used: immunoSEQ multiplex PCR; TCRdb lists only in-frame clones, some missing. The table has 9,100 or so clones, about four fifths seen once. The time point: cycle 4 day 1 (C4D1), after five to seven weeks of nivolumab. Each patient's relapse followed autologous stem cell transplantation, and brentuximab vedotin exposure varied. It was by magnetic negative selection that CD8+ T cells were isolated from thawed PBMCs. This CDR3 is 15 amino acids long. CDR1 LNHNV and CDR2 YYDKDF come from the germline V gene (reference sequence). The V end lost 4 bases, the J end lost 1 base, and 11 bases lay between the germline ends. In the case of this clone: Its antigen is not known.

This receptor was identified in a human donor with classical Hodgkin lymphoma. Sequences were derived from CD8+ T cells from blood, sampled before the fourth cycle of nivolumab. The chain couples TRBV15 to TRBJ1-3; no firm D call. CDR3 sequence reads: CATSTRRGSGNTIYF. The CDR3 DNA follows: TGTGCCACCAGCACCCGAAGAGGGTCTGGAAACACCATATATTTT.